This T cell receptor beta chain comes out of a study of CD8+ T cells in alopecia areata. Study-level points and caveats: During tofacitinib treatment, many expanded lesional clones remained in scalp and blood.

Treatment defined: oral pan-JAK inhibitor, 5-10 mg twice daily. Patients with alopecia areata provided lesional scalp punch biopsies as well as peripheral blood. The authors extracted RNA and reverse transcribed it into cDNA as the sequencing template. Produced via immunoSEQ multiplex PCR; TCRdb's table is partial and in-frame only. Counted here are approximately 90,000 clones, approximately 70% occurring once; the ten biggest clones make up approximately 15%. Comment on this clone: Its antigen is not known.

Germline CDR1 reads SGHVS; CDR2 reads FNYEAQ. The CDR3 has 17 residues. V was pared by 1 base and J by 0 bases, with 12 bases between. The sample in question was CD8+ T cells sorted from blood, obtained at week 44, from a patient treated with tofacitinib. The origin of this receptor is a human donor with alopecia areata. V usage is TRBV7-6 and J usage is TRBJ2-2; D gene uncertain. This CDR3 reads CASSLVQAESNTGELFF. The CDR3, as DNA: TGTGCCAGCAGCTTAGTTCAGGCGGAATCGAACACCGGGGAGCTGTTTTTT.